This T cell receptor beta chain was identified during a study of cytomegalovirus exposure and HLA in healthy donors. Repertoires were generated with immunoSEQ multiplex PCR, while TCRdb's copy carries only in-frame clones and drops some. The sample has 120,000 to 150,000 clones; about 91% are singletons. Remarks on this clone: Its antigen remains unknown.

Study-level results: Cytomegalovirus association was listed for about 160 TCR beta chains.

Sequences were obtained from PBMCs. The clonotype comes from a woman under 30 in good health and CMV-seropositive.

The CDR3 coding sequence is TGTGCTAGTAGCCAGGGTAGCAATCAGCCCCAGCATTTT. Its protein product is CASSQGSNQPQHF. The gene calls are TRBV12-5 and TRBJ1-5; D is perhaps TRBD1 (5 bases). Per germline, CDR1 LGHNT and CDR2 FRNRAP. Between the trimmed V and J ends, which lost 8 bases and 0 bases, there was a span of 8 bases. The CDR3 runs 13 residues. The variable domain in full, with the rest retrieved from reference TRBV12-5 and TRBJ1-5, is DARVTQTPRHKVTEMGQEVTMRCQPILGHNTVFWYRQTMMQGLELLAYFRNRAPLDDSGMPKDRFSAEMPDATLATLKIQPSEPRDSAVYFCASSQGSNQPQHFGDGTRLSIL.